The sequence of this T cell receptor beta chain was determined in a study of patients and donors after allogeneic stem cell transplantation. MiXCR, run by TCRdb on the RT-PCR reads, gives a single entry per CDR3 protein. There are around 240,000 distinct CDR3 sequences in the sample; 12% to 15% occur only once, and 11% lies in the top ten. The V and J ends lost 3 bases and 4 bases respectively, with 10 bases between them. Germline values: CDR1 LNHDA, CDR2 SQIVND (reference sequence). This CDR3 contains 14 residues. This clonotype was counted only a few times. The receptor's source is a human donor who was either an allogeneic HSCT recipient or a stem cell or donor lymphocyte infusion donor (not recorded which). It is not recorded whose cells these are; they may come from a transplant donor. This rearrangement joins TRBV19 to TRBJ1-3, with D unclear. Sequencing input: blood, either unsorted or a sorted T cell fraction (not recorded which). The DNA of the CDR3 is TGTGCCAGTAGTATGGGCTCCTCAGGAAACACCATATATTTT. Translated, it gives CASSMGSSGNTIYF.